This TCR beta chain was documented in a study of vaccination effects on CD4 cells after COVID-19. Across the whole study: A few million PBMC were seeded per well and grown in the presence of about 9.6 IU/ml IL-2 and about 10 ug/ml peptides.

Upon completion of 10 to 11 days in culture, CD4+ T cells were isolated. Days 3 and 7 saw half the medium replaced with IL-2 medium. The study, taken as a whole, reports: At late timepoints after vaccination, vaccine- and infection-induced clones shrank markedly.

As concerns this clone: The antigen is unknown.

The method was immunoSEQ multiplex PCR; TCRdb's version includes in-frame clones alone and lacks a portion of them. Of roughly 50,000 clones in the sample, 67% were seen once. CDR3 length equals 15 residues. Per the germline V gene, CDR1 is LGHNA and CDR2 is YNFKEQ. The junction had 4 bases not matched to a gene; V was cut back by 3 bases and J by 6 bases. The rearrangement links TRBV4-2 to TRBJ2-2; 10 bases match TRBD2. The material sequenced was CD4+ T cells from PBMCs cultured without peptide, taken before COVID-19 vaccination. The clonotype comes from a human donor who received a COVID-19 vaccine. CDR3 region: CASSQIAGGSGELFF. The CDR3 DNA reads TGTGCCAGCAGCCAGATAGCGGGGGGTTCCGGGGAGCTGTTTTTT.